This is a list of T cell receptor beta chains from one sample in a study of cytomegalovirus exposure and HLA in healthy donors. Generated by immunoSEQ multiplex PCR, the TCRdb table keeps only in-frame clones and is missing some. The sample lists some 190,000 clones, roughly 86% seen once, with approximately 1.7% in the top ten. Specimen: PBMCs. Every receptor here comes from a woman aged 18-35 years in good health and CMV-seronegative. Each CDR3 is given without its conserved first and last residue.

TRBJ2-1,TRBV11-2,ASSLGGGRAVNEQF
TRBJ2-7,TRBV5-1,ASSRGGATTFEQY
TRBJ2-7,TRBV2,ASLWDRGGEQY
TRBJ1-5,TRBV27,ASSLYSVGQPQH
TRBJ2-7,TRBV6-1,ASSAGPPSYEQY
TRBJ1-2,TRBV29-1,SARTGNGYT
TRBJ1-5,TRBV4-2,ASSQESGSNQPQH
TRBJ2-1,TRBV7-2,ASSQMEVAGAGEQF
TRBJ1-1,TRBV9,ASSGDRSNTEAF
TRBJ2-5,TRBV10-2,ASGVGRGETQY
TRBJ2-7,TRBV6-5,ASSYSPGNYEQY
TRBJ2-2,TRBV4-1,ASSHRGLGGGELF
TRBJ2-7,TRBV18,ASSPNLGRPHEQY
TRBJ2-2,TRBV7-9,SSSLPSRVGTGELF
TRBJ2-3,TRBV4-3,ASSQLTRTGSTDAQY
TRBJ1-2,TRBV5-6,ASSPGNLGYGYT